The 19 T cell receptor beta chains in this list originate from one sample, sequenced in a study of cytomegalovirus exposure and HLA in healthy donors. PCR used 60 Vbeta primers and 13 Jbeta primers. Repertoires were generated with immunoSEQ multiplex PCR, while TCRdb's copy carries only in-frame clones and drops some. The sample carries about 200,000 clones, about 70% recorded once. Sequencing was carried out using PBMCs. Receptors were obtained from a woman in her twenties or thirties in good health and CMV-seronegative.

The chain uses TRBV6-5 and TRBJ2-7; 7 bases map to TRBD1. V was clipped by 2 bases and J by 5 bases; unmatched bases: 6. This CDR3 spans 14 amino acids. Per the germline V gene, CDR1 is MNHEY and CDR2 is SVGAGI. CDR3 in amino acids: CASSYRGPRDEQYF. The CDR3 coding sequence is TGTGCCAGCAGTTACAGGGGGCCTAGGGACGAGCAGTACTTC.

In regard to this clone: One end of the junction varies from germline; a read error may be responsible. The chain uses TRBV4-1 and TRBJ1-1; D is unclear. CDR1 and CDR2 (germline): MGHRA, YSYEKL. The CDR3 is 17 amino acids. CDR3 sequence (DNA): TGCGCCAGCAGACAAGGACCCCTCGACTCCATGAACACTGAAGCTTTCTTT. Protein product: CASRQGPLDSMNTEAFF.

V and J are TRBV11-2 and TRBJ2-7, with 7 bases that match TRBD2. The length of the CDR3 is 14 residues. Germline V gene lookup returns CDR1 SGHAT and CDR2 FQNNGV. Trimming cost V 3 bases and J 6 bases; bases outside gene matches: 8. The CDR3 loop is CASSFAGRQGEQYF. The CDR3 region has the DNA TGTGCCAGCAGCTTTGCCGGGAGGCAGGGCGAGCAGTACTTC. Complete variable domain (other parts from reference TRBV11-2 and TRBJ2-7): EAGVAQSPRYKIIEKRQSVAFWCNPISGHATLYWYQQILGQGPKLLIQFQNNGVVDDSQLPKDRFSAERLKGVDSTLKIQPAKLEDSAVYLCASSFAGRQGEQYFGPGTRLTVT.

J is TRBJ2-7 and V is TRBV11-2; 12 bases agree with TRBD2. The CDR3 spans 15 residues. In germline, CDR1 is SGHAT, CDR2 FQNNGV. J gave up 5 bases and V 3 bases, and 5 bases lay outside the gene matches. CDR3: CASSLRLAGGHEQYF. In nucleotides, the CDR3 is TGTGCCAGCAGCTTGCGCCTAGCGGGAGGGCACGAGCAGTACTTC. The full variable domain, rest sourced from reference TRBV11-2 and TRBJ2-7, is EAGVAQSPRYKIIEKRQSVAFWCNPISGHATLYWYQQILGQGPKLLIQFQNNGVVDDSQLPKDRFSAERLKGVDSTLKIQPAKLEDSAVYLCASSLRLAGGHEQYFGPGTRLTVT.

The chain employs TRBV9 and TRBJ1-3; possibly TRBD1 for D (6 bases). This CDR3 has 15 residues. With 3 bases removed from V and 0 bases from J, the gap between germline ends came to 10 bases. Germline values: CDR1 SGDLS, CDR2 YYNGEE. The CDR3 bases are TGTGCCAGCAGCGCCCGGGACACCTCTGGAAACACCATATATTTT. It specifies CASSARDTSGNTIYF.

The chain links TRBV15 to TRBJ2-3; 8 bases are shared with TRBD2. The CDR3 covers 13 residues. Germline trimming cut 8 bases from V and 4 bases from J; bases unmatched to any gene: 5. Germline CDR1 LNHNV, CDR2 YYDKDF (reference sequence). CDR3 protein: CATAGGGSDTQYF. CDR3 coding DNA: TGTGCCACCGCCGGGGGGGGCTCAGATACGCAGTATTTT.

V and J are TRBV6-5 and TRBJ2-3; 7 bases are a match to TRBD1. The CDR3 runs 15 residues. The V segment lost 3 bases and the J segment 1 base; nucleotides outside the gene matches: 4. From germline, CDR1 is MNHEY and CDR2 SVGAGI. CDR3 DNA: TGTGCCAGCAGTTATACAGGACAGGGCACAGATACGCAGTATTTT. The encoded protein is CASSYTGQGTDTQYF.

This chain uses TRBV7-9 with TRBJ1-1, with a weak D call TRBD1 (6 bases). Germline CDR1 reads SEHNR; CDR2 reads FQNEAQ (reference sequence). This CDR3 region has 14 residues. V lost 5 bases to trimming and J lost 4 bases, with 14 bases between them. DNA for the CDR3: TGTGCCAGCAGCCCGGGACAACAGAGCACTGAAGCTTTCTTT. This codes for CASSPGQQSTEAFF.

V and J are TRBV2 and TRBJ1-2, with D hard to call. The ends were cut back, 1 base at V and 8 bases at J, with 14 bases in the middle. CDR3 length equals 14 residues. CDR1 is SNHLY and CDR2 is FYNNEI in the germline V gene. The chain's CDR3 is CASSEVLEVGGYTF. In DNA form, the CDR3 reads TGTGCCAGCAGTGAAGTCTTAGAGGTTGGAGGCTACACCTTC.

The chain uses TRBV2 and TRBJ2-4; possibly TRBD2 for D (6 bases). CDR1 SNHLY and CDR2 FYNNEI come from the germline V gene. Trimming took 3 bases from V and 7 from J, leaving 13 bases between them. This CDR3 comprises 14 residues. This chain's CDR3 is CASSERGSRNIQYF. DNA for the CDR3: TGTGCCAGCAGTGAGCGGGGAAGCAGGAACATTCAGTACTTC. The whole variable domain, remainder taken from reference TRBV2 and TRBJ2-4, is EPEVTQTPSHQVTQMGQEVILRCVPISNHLYFYWYRQILGQKVEFLVSFYNNEISEKSEIFDDQFSVERPDGSNFTLKIRSTKLEDSAMYFCASSERGSRNIQYFGAGTRLSVL.

The CDR3 reads CASSPPAPLLAGVSYEQYF. In DNA, the CDR3 is TGTGCCAGCAGCCCGCCGGCCCCTTTACTAGCGGGAGTCTCCTACGAGCAGTACTTC. V gene TRBV4-2 combines with J gene TRBJ2-5, with 11 nucleotides matching TRBD2. Near its end, the DNA agrees better with TRBJ2-7, so the J call may be wrong. This CDR3 has 19 amino acids. Germline CDR1 and CDR2: LGHNA and YNFKEQ.

Worth noting for this clone: An end of the junction differs from the germline gene, which may be a read error. The gene calls are TRBV7-9 and TRBJ2-7; 9 nucleotides match TRBD2. Germline lookup yields CDR1 SEHNR and CDR2 FQNEAQ (reference sequence). The CDR3 extends over 17 amino acids. This CDR3 is CSSSLVLGSGRSDEQYF. The CDR3 bases are TGTTCCAGCAGCTTAGTTTTAGGTAGCGGGAGAAGCGACGAGCAGTACTTC.

This chain uses TRBV7-2 with TRBJ1-5, with 9 positions matching TRBD1. V gave up 5 bases and J gave up 2 bases; unmatched junction bases: 13. In germline, CDR1 is SGHTA, CDR2 FQGNSA. The CDR3 covers 18 residues. The CDR3 nucleotides are TGTGCCAGCAGCCCCCAGGGGAACAGGGGGCAGGGCAATCAGCCCCAGCATTTT. Amino acids: CASSPQGNRGQGNQPQHF.

This clone occurred a few times. This specimen includes other DNA sequences encoding the same CDR3. The CDR3 loop is CASSQEEGPDTQYF. The CDR3 nucleotides read TGTGCCAGCAGCCAGGAGGAGGGGCCAGATACGCAGTATTTT. The chain employs TRBV7-9 and TRBJ2-3, with D possibly TRBD2 on 6 matching bases. Trimming cost V 5 bases and J 4 bases, with 13 bases left between them. Germline V gene lookup returns CDR1 SEHNR and CDR2 FQNEAQ (reference sequence). This CDR3 is 14 amino acids long.

The chain employs TRBV5-1 and TRBJ1-1; 10 bases map to TRBD1. V was pared by 4 bases and J by 4 bases, with 7 bases of the junction left unmatched. Looked up from germline, CDR1 is SGHRS and CDR2 is YFSETQ. This CDR3 is built from 15 residues. CDR3 DNA sequence: TGCGCCAGCAGCATTCGGACAGGGGGAGGCACTGAAGCTTTCTTT. Translated: CASSIRTGGGTEAFF.

The chain uses TRBV5-1 and TRBJ1-4; D unclear. CDR1 is SGHRS and CDR2 is YFSETQ in the germline V gene. Trimming left V 4 bases short and J 3 bases short, with 16 bases between. The CDR3 has 16 residues. The DNA for the CDR3 is TGCGCCAGCAGCATGGACCCCCGGAGCTCTAATGAAAAACTGTTTTTT. It codes for CASSMDPRSSNEKLFF.

Worth noting for this clone: One end of the junction does not line up with germline, which may come from a read error. In nucleotides, the CDR3 is TGTTCCAGCAGCACGGGACAGGGAGGGCCCCAGCATTTT. It yields the protein CSSSTGQGGPQHF. The chain has TRBV7-9 and TRBJ1-5; 9 bases are shared with TRBD1. Germline assignment: CDR1 SEHNR and CDR2 FQNEAQ (reference sequence). This CDR3 has 13 residues.

The V and J genes are TRBV6-1 and TRBJ2-7; tentative D call: TRBD1 (5 bases). Trimming removed 3 bases at V and 4 bases at J, with 7 bases between. The CDR3 extends over 12 amino acids. In germline, CDR1 is MNHNS, CDR2 SASEGT. The CDR3 reads CASSEQGYEQYF. In nucleotides, the CDR3 is TGTGCCAGCAGTGAGCAGGGTTACGAGCAGTACTTC.

This clone showed up just a few times. The chain carries TRBV5-4 and TRBJ2-2; 7 bases match TRBD2. CDR3 size: 17 residues. CDR1 is SGHNT, CDR2 YYREEE, per germline (reference sequence). V lost 0 bases, J lost 6 bases, and 11 bases stayed unmatched. The CDR3 loop is CASSLAGGPTRSGELFF. Here the CDR3 DNA reads TGTGCCAGCAGCTTGGCGGGAGGCCCTACTAGGTCCGGGGAGCTGTTTTTT. The variable domain in full, completed from reference TRBV5-4 and TRBJ2-2, reads ETGVTQSPTHLIKTRGQQVTLRCSSQSGHNTVSWYQQALGQGPQFIFQYYREEENGRGNFPPRFSGLQFPNYSSELNVNALELDDSALYLCASSLAGGPTRSGELFFGEGSRLTVL.